These 26 T cell receptor beta chains were sequenced from one sample in a study of radiotherapy plus CTLA-4 blockade in lung cancer. Some clones are missing from TCRdb's copy, which holds only in-frame ones; the method was immunoSEQ multiplex PCR. Found here are over 50,000 clones, 70% to 85% of them singletons; the top ten hold 2.5% to 3.5%. The starting material was peripheral blood, obtained from a patient treated with radiotherapy plus ipilimumab. These receptors were obtained from a human donor with non-small cell lung cancer who had a partial response to radiotherapy plus ipilimumab.

This rearrangement joins TRBV6-1 to TRBJ1-2, with D uncertain. Germline V gene data show CDR1 as MNHNS and CDR2 as SASEGT. CDR3 length: 12 residues. Trimming removed 4 bases at V and 8 bases at J, with 11 bases between. CDR3 amino acids: CASSVGFQGYTF. For the CDR3, the DNA is TGTGCCAGCAGTGTCGGGTTCCAAGGCTACACCTTC.

V is TRBV28 and J is TRBJ2-7; tentative D call: TRBD2 (5 bases). This CDR3 contains 15 residues. CDR1 MDHEN and CDR2 SYDVKM come from the germline V gene. V was shortened by 2 bases and J by 4 bases, with 15 bases between the two germline ends. The CDR3 sequence is CASSLTAKGDYEQYF. CDR3 DNA sequence: TGTGCCAGCAGTTTAACGGCTAAGGGAGATTACGAGCAGTACTTC.

This rearrangement joins TRBV2 to TRBJ2-5; a possible D gene is TRBD2 (6 bases). The CDR3 is made up of 13 amino acids. V lost 4 bases and J 5 bases, leaving 11 bases between the germline ends. Germline V gene sequence: CDR1 SNHLY, CDR2 FYNNEI. The CDR3 region has the DNA TGTGCCAGCAGTGGGGCAGGGAGGGAGACCCAGTACTTC. Protein product: CASSGAGRETQYF.

The chain uses TRBV4-1 and TRBJ2-7, with TRBD1 matching over 8 bases. Germline-derived CDR1 and CDR2 are MGHRA and YSYEKL. The length of the CDR3 is 15 residues. Trimming took 1 base from V and 4 from J; bases not matched to a gene: 6. This CDR3 is CASSQAGTGVYEQYF. The CDR3 coding sequence is TGCGCCAGCAGCCAAGCCGGGACAGGTGTTTACGAGCAGTACTTC.

The chain joins TRBV6-6 to TRBJ2-1; TRBD1 matches 7 bases. V lost 8 bases to trimming and J lost 7 bases; unmatched junction nucleotides: 11. The length of the CDR3 is 14 residues. The germline V gene encodes CDR1 MNHNY and CDR2 SVGAGI (reference sequence). The CDR3 protein is CASGIQGIRNEQFF. In DNA, the CDR3 is TGTGCCAGCGGCATACAGGGGATTAGGAATGAGCAGTTCTTC.

The chain recombines TRBV5-1 with TRBJ1-1; D gene ambiguous. Trimming left V 0 bases short and J 1 base short, with 10 bases between. This CDR3 has 15 amino acids. The germline CDR1 and CDR2 sequences are SGHRS and YFSETQ. This CDR3 reads CASSLGDSANTEAFF. The CDR3 DNA reads as TGCGCCAGCAGCTTGGGCGATTCCGCGAACACTGAAGCTTTCTTT. Full variable domain (rest looked up from reference TRBV5-1 and TRBJ1-1): KAGVTQTPRYLIKTRGQQVTLSCSPISGHRSVSWYQQTPGQGLQFLFEYFSETQRNKGNFPGRFSGRQFSNSRSEMNVSTLELGDSALYLCASSLGDSANTEAFFGQGTRLTVV.

The chain has TRBV6-5 and TRBJ1-1; D is possibly TRBD1 (5 bases). Between the trimmed V and J ends, which lost 6 bases and 0 bases, there was a span of 5 bases. Germline-derived CDR1 and CDR2 are MNHEY and SVGAGI. CDR3 length: 12 residues. The CDR3 DNA follows: TGTGCCAGCAGGGGGCTGAACACTGAAGCTTTCTTT. Translated: CASRGLNTEAFF.

The genes are TRBV5-1 and TRBJ1-6, with D possibly being TRBD1 (5 bases). This CDR3 is built from 15 residues. V lost 0 bases to trimming and J lost 5 bases, with 9 bases between them. CDR1 is SGHRS, CDR2 YFSETQ, per germline. CDR3 sequence reads: CASSLEGGDNSPLHF. The CDR3 DNA follows: TGCGCCAGCAGCTTGGAAGGAGGGGATAATTCACCCCTCCACTTT.

V is TRBV18 and J is TRBJ2-7; no clear D. Germline V gene lookup returns CDR1 KGHSH and CDR2 LQKENI. The CDR3 has 14 residues. V lost 0 bases to trimming and J lost 3 bases, with 9 bases between them. In DNA, the CDR3 is TGTGCCAGCTCACCACCGGCCAAATTCTACGAGCAGTACTTC. Translating it yields CASSPPAKFYEQYF.

This chain joins TRBV29-1 and TRBJ2-1, with 14 bases aligning to TRBD2. The CDR3 runs to 14 residues. Unmatched junction bases numbered 1, after V lost 4 bases and J lost 5 bases. Germline loops: CDR1 SQVTM, CDR2 ANQGSEA. CDR3 region: CSVGLAGGHNEQFF. In nucleotides, the CDR3 is TGCAGCGTTGGACTAGCGGGGGGGCACAATGAGCAGTTCTTC.

V is TRBV25-1 and J is TRBJ2-7; TRBD2 aligns across 12 bases. Germline V gene lookup returns CDR1 MGHDK and CDR2 SYGVNS. This CDR3 has 15 amino acids. The J segment lost 4 bases and the V segment lost 3 bases, leaving 4 bases of the junction unmatched. The CDR3 region is CASSELTSGGYEQYF. DNA of the CDR3: TGTGCCAGCAGTGAGTTGACTAGCGGGGGATACGAGCAGTACTTC.

Here the CDR3 DNA reads TGTGCCAGCAGTACTCTCTACAGTATCCACCGGGAGCTGTTTTTT. Its translation is CASSTLYSIHRELFF. V usage is TRBV28 and J usage is TRBJ2-2; D is unclear. This CDR3 region has 15 residues. The ends were cut back, 5 bases at V and 9 bases at J, with 19 bases in the middle. Germline lookup yields CDR1 MDHEN and CDR2 SYDVKM.

V and J are TRBV14 and TRBJ1-1; 10 bases line up with TRBD1. Germline V gene data show CDR1 as SGHDN and CDR2 as FVKESK. Unmatched junction bases numbered 9, after V lost 6 bases and J lost 8 bases. The CDR3 has 14 residues. The CDR3 region is CASSLKPGQGEAFF. The DNA for the CDR3 is TGTGCCAGCAGTCTCAAACCGGGACAGGGGGAAGCTTTCTTT.

The genes are TRBV9 and TRBJ2-7; D is possibly TRBD1 (6 bases). CDR3 size: 14 residues. CDR1 and CDR2 (germline): SGDLS, YYNGEE. V lost 4 bases, J lost 3 bases, and 14 bases lay in between. The CDR3 nucleotides read TGTGCCAGCAGCCCTAAAGGGGGTTTCTACGAGCAGTACTTC. Protein: CASSPKGGFYEQYF.

V gene TRBV6-1 combines with J gene TRBJ1-6; perhaps TRBD1 as D (5 bases). The CDR3 extends over 15 amino acids. CDR1 is MNHNS, CDR2 SASEGT, per germline. The V and J ends lost 3 bases and 10 bases respectively, with 16 bases between them. Here the CDR3 reads CASSDRQPSTSPLHF. CDR3 nucleotide sequence: TGTGCCAGCAGTGATAGACAGCCAAGCACCTCACCCCTCCACTTT.

V gene TRBV27 combines with J gene TRBJ1-2; tentatively, D is TRBD1 (5 bases). CDR3 length: 13 residues. The V and J ends lost 3 bases and 3 bases respectively, with 8 bases between them. Per the germline V gene, CDR1 is MNHEY and CDR2 is SMNVEV (reference sequence). The CDR3 is CASSFARDYGYTF. CDR3 nucleotide sequence: TGTGCCAGCAGTTTTGCCAGGGACTATGGCTACACCTTC.

V usage is TRBV5-1 and J usage is TRBJ2-3; TRBD1 matches 9 bases. The CDR3 length is 17 residues. Trimming at V came to 4 bases and at J to 1 base, leaving 10 bases not matched to a gene. Germline V CDR1 and CDR2: SGHRS, YFSETQ. CDR3 region: CASSLGPRTGGTDTQYF. CDR3 nucleotides: TGCGCCAGCAGCCTAGGTCCCCGGACAGGGGGCACAGATACGCAGTATTTT.

The rearrangement links TRBV6-5 to TRBJ1-2, with D possibly TRBD1 on 6 matching bases. The CDR3 spans 13 residues. V lost 5 bases, J lost 4 bases, and 11 bases lay in between. Looked up from germline, CDR1 is MNHEY and CDR2 is SVGAGI. The CDR3 loop is CASSTTGSYGYTF. The CDR3 coding sequence is TGTGCCAGCAGTACTACAGGGTCCTATGGCTACACCTTC.

This chain connects TRBV4-3 to TRBJ1-2; the match to TRBD1 covers 7 bases. Germline CDR1 reads LGHNA; CDR2 reads YSLEER. This CDR3 has 16 amino acids. J lost 2 bases, V lost 5 bases, and 11 bases had no gene match. The CDR3 loop reads CASSEQYRGLNYGYTF. The CDR3 DNA follows: TGCGCCAGCAGCGAACAGTACAGGGGTTTGAACTATGGCTACACCTTC.

The chain recombines TRBV19 with TRBJ1-1, with D possibly being TRBD1 (5 bases). With 6 bases removed from V and 2 bases from J, the gap between germline ends came to 10 bases. The CDR3 loop spans 13 amino acids. Germline V gene data show CDR1 as LNHDA and CDR2 as SQIVND (reference sequence). CDR3 nucleotides: TGTGCCAGTAGCATTGACAGCAACACTGAAGCTTTCTTT. Protein product: CASSIDSNTEAFF.

V gene TRBV7-8 combines with J gene TRBJ2-7; tentatively, D is TRBD1 (6 bases). With 5 bases removed from V and 3 bases from J, the gap between germline ends came to 17 bases. The CDR3 runs to 15 residues. Germline-derived CDR1 and CDR2 are SGHVS and FQNEAQ. CDR3 in amino acids: CASSVVGTQLYEQYF. CDR3 bases: TGTGCCAGCAGCGTAGTGGGGACACAACTCTACGAGCAGTACTTC.

V and J are TRBV5-1 and TRBJ1-2; D gene ambiguous. CDR1 is SGHRS, CDR2 YFSETQ, per germline. Trimming stripped 7 bases from V and 2 bases from J, with 6 bases between. The CDR3 sequence is 11 residues long. The CDR3 here is CASGQNYGYTF. Written as DNA, the CDR3 is TGCGCCAGCGGCCAAAACTATGGCTACACCTTC.

The chain employs TRBV11-2 and TRBJ1-5, with 7 bases lining up with TRBD1. J gave up 4 bases and V 1 base, and 4 bases lay outside the gene matches. The CDR3 totals 15 residues. The germline gives CDR1 SGHAT, CDR2 FQNNGV. The DNA for the CDR3 is TGTGCCAGCAGCTTAGGCAGGGGGGCTAATCAGCCCCAGCATTTT. This encodes CASSLGRGANQPQHF.

In the case of this clone: Other DNA sequences in the same sample also yield this CDR3. J is TRBJ2-3 and V is TRBV7-3; TRBD2 agrees at 8 bases. Germline V gives CDR1 SGHTA, CDR2 FQGTGA. The CDR3 spans 15 residues. V lost 6 bases to trimming and J lost 2 bases; unmatched junction nucleotides: 7. As DNA, the CDR3 is TGTGCCAGCAGTGCGACTAGCGCCTACACAGATACGCAGTATTTT. This sequence encodes CASSATSAYTDTQYF.

The sample holds one count of this clone. This rearrangement joins TRBV19 to TRBJ2-7; weak D call: TRBD2 (5 bases). Germline values: CDR1 LNHDA, CDR2 SQIVND (reference sequence). Trimming removed 5 bases at V and 3 bases at J, with 11 bases between. CDR3 length: 13 amino acids. The DNA of the CDR3 is TGTGCCAGTAGTTCCCGGACTGGCTACGAGCAGTACTTC. Residues: CASSSRTGYEQYF.

This clone was found a few times. The chain is built from TRBV29-1 and TRBJ2-7, with 7 bases fitting TRBD2. J was trimmed by 2 bases and V by 4 bases; bases with no gene match: 2. Germline V gives CDR1 SQVTM, CDR2 ANQGSEA. CDR3 length equals 12 residues. The CDR3 region is CSVGAGAYEQYF. The CDR3 DNA sequence: TGCAGCGTTGGGGCGGGAGCCTACGAGCAGTACTTC.